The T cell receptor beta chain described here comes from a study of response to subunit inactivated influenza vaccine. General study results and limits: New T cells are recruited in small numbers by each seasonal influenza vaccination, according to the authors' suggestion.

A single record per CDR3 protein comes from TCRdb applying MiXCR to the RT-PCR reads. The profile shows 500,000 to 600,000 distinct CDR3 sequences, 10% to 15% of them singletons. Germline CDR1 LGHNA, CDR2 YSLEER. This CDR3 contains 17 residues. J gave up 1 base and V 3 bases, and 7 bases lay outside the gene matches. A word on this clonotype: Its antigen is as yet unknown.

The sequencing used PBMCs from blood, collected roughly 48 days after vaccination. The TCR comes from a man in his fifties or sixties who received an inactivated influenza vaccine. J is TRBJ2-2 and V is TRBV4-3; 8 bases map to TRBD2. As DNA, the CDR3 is TGCGCCAGCAGCCATAATAGCGGGAACTGGAACACCGGGGAGCTGTTTTTT. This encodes CASSHNSGNWNTGELFF.